The following is a T cell receptor (beta chain) sequence with its context. Through Arm-PCR of CDR3 regions and iRepertoire HTBI primers, TCR beta libraries were built. TCRdb recomputed calls from the multiplex PCR reads with MiXCR, one row per CDR3 protein. The sample contains a few hundred thousand distinct CDR3 sequences, 16% of which appear only once. The CDR3 spans 15 residues. Trimming left V 7 bases short and J 2 bases short, with 19 bases between. Germline lookup yields CDR1 SGHRS and CDR2 YFSETQ. This entry is derived from a study of regulatory T cells in long-lasting Graves disease. As for time point: newly diagnosed GD, antithyroid drugs for less than 3 months. After RNA was extracted from PBMCs, the TCR library was made from it. Separately, the same data were catalogued under a study of T cells in Graves' hyperthyroidism and ophthalmopathy.

The rearrangement uses TRBV5-1 and TRBJ2-7, with D maybe TRBD1 (7 bases). The specimen comprised peripheral blood mononuclear cells (PBMCs), sampled at new diagnosis, from a patient treated with antithyroid drugs. This TCR was sampled from a man aged 35 to 55 with Graves disease. The CDR3 sequence is CASGFQGGSPYEQYF. CDR3 sequence (DNA): TGCGCCAGCGGGTTCCAGGGGGGTAGTCCCTACGAGCAGTACTTC.